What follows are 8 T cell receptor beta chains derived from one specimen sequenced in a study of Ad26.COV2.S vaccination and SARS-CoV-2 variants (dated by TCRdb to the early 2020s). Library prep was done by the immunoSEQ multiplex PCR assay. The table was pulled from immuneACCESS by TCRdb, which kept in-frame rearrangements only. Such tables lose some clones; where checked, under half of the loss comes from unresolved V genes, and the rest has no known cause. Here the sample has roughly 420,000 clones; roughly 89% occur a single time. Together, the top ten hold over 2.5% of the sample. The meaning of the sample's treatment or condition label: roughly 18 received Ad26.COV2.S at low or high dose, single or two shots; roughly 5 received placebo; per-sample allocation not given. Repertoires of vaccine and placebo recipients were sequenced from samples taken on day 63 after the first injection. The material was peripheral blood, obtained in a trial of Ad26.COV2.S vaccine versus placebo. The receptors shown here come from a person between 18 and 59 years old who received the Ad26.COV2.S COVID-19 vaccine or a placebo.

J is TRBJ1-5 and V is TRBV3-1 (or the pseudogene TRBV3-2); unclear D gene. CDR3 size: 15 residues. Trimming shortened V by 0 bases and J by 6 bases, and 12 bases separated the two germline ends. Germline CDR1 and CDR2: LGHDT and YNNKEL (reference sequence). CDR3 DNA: TGTGCCAGCAGCCAAGATCAACGCAGGAGTCAGCCCCAGCATTTT. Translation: CASSQDQRRSQPQHF.

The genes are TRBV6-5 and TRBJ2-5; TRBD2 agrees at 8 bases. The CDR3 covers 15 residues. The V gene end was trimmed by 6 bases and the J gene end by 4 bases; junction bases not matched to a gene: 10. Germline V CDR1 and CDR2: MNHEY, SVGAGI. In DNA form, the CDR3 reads TGTGCCAGCAGCAACGGAGCGGGAGCGAGAGAGACCCAGTACTTC. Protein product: CASSNGAGARETQYF.

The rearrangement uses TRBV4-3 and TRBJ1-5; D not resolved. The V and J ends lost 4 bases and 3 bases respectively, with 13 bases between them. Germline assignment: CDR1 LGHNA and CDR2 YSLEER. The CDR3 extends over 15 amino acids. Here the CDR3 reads CASSLIWDFNQPQHF. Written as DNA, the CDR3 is TGCGCCAGCAGCCTCATATGGGATTTCAATCAGCCCCAGCATTTT.

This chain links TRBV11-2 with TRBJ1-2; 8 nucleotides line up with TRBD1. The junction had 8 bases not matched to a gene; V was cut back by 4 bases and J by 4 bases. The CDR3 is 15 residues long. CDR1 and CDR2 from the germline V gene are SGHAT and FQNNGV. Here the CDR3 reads CASSSPGGLTYGYTF. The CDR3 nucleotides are TGTGCCAGCAGCTCCCCAGGGGGCCTTACCTATGGCTACACCTTC.

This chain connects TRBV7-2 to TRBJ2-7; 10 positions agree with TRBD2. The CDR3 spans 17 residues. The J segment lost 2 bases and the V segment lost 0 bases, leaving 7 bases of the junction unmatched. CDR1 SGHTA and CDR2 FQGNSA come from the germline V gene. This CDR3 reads CASSLASSGSYAYEQYV. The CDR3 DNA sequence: TGTGCCAGCAGCTTAGCGTCTAGCGGGAGTTACGCCTACGAGCAGTACGTC.

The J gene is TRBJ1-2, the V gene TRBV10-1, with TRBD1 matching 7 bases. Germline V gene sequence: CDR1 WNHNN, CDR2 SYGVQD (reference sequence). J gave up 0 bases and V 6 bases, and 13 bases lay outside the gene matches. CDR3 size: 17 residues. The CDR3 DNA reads TGCGCCAGCAGCCGCAACCAGACAGGGAAGTCTAACTATGGCTACACCTTC. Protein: CASSRNQTGKSNYGYTF.

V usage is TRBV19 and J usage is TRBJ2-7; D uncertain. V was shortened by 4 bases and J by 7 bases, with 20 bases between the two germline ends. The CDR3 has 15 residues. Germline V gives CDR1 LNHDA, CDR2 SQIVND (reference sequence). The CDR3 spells CASSTSKQLNREQYV. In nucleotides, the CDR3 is TGTGCCAGTAGTACCTCTAAACAGCTCAACCGGGAGCAGTACGTC.

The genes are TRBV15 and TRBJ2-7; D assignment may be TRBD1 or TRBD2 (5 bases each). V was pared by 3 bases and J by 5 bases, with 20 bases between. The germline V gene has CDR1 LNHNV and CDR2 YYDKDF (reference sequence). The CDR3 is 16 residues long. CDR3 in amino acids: CATSSYLGRDSDEQYF. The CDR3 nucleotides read TGTGCCACCAGCAGTTACTTAGGCAGGGATAGCGACGAGCAGTACTTC. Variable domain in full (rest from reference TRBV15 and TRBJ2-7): DAMVIQNPRYQVTQFGKPVTLSCSQTLNHNVMYWYQQKSSQAPKLLFHYYDKDFNNEADTPDNFQSRRPNTSFCFLDIRSPGLGDTAMYLCATSSYLGRDSDEQYFGPGTRLTVT.